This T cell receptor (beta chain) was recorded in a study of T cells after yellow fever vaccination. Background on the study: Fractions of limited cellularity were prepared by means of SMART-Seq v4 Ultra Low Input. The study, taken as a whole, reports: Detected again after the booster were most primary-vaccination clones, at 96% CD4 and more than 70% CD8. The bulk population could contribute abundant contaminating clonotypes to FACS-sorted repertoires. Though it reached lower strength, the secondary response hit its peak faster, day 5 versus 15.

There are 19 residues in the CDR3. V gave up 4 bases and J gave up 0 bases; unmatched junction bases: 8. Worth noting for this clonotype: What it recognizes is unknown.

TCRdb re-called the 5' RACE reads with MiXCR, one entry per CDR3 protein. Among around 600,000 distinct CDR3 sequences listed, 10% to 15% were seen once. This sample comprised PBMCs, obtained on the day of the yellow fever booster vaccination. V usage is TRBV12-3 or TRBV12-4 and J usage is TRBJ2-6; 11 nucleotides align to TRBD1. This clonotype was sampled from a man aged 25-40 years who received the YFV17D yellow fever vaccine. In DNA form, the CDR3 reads TGTGCCAGCAGTTCTTCCTGGACAGGGGGCCTCTCTGGGGCCAACGTCCTGACTTTC. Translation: CASSSSWTGGLSGANVLTF.